The 12 T cell receptor beta chains in this list originate from one sample, sequenced in a study of blood T cell repertoires in COVID-19. Profiled with immunoSEQ multiplex PCR; TCRdb holds only in-frame clones, not every one. Counted here are approximately 190,000 clones, roughly 84% occurring once; the ten biggest clones make up less than 3.5%. Material for sequencing was PBMCs or T cells enriched from blood (not recorded which). All receptors come from a woman aged 25 to 39 who had been exposed to COVID-19.

This rearrangement joins TRBV10-1 to TRBJ2-1; TRBD2 matches at 8 bases. Germline V gene data show CDR1 as WNHNN and CDR2 as SYGVQD (reference sequence). This CDR3 is built from 17 residues. Unmatched junction bases numbered 13, after V lost 3 bases and J lost 6 bases. In nucleotides, the CDR3 is TGCGCCAGCAGTGACACACCGGGACTAGGGACGAGCAATGAGCAGTTCTTC. Protein product: CASSDTPGLGTSNEQFF.

V and J are TRBV2 and TRBJ2-6; the D gene is possibly TRBD2 (6 bases). This CDR3 region has 16 residues. V shed 4 bases and J shed 4 bases, with 14 bases lying between them. The germline CDR1 and CDR2 sequences are SNHLY and FYNNEI. CDR3 residues: CASSALGGRGANVLTF. As DNA, the CDR3 is TGTGCCAGCAGTGCCCTAGGAGGGCGAGGGGCCAACGTCCTGACTTTC.

The CDR3 reads CASSLEVGTSGHTDTQYF. For the CDR3, the DNA is TGCGCCAGCAGCTTGGAGGTTGGGACTAGCGGTCACACAGATACGCAGTATTTT. The chain employs TRBV5-1 and TRBJ2-3; the match to TRBD2 covers 11 bases. V shed 0 bases and J 2 bases; nucleotides not matched to a gene: 8. This CDR3 has 18 residues. Per germline, CDR1 SGHRS and CDR2 YFSETQ.

The CDR3: CASSTYPGRGEETQYF. The CDR3 DNA is TGTGCCAGCAGCACATACCCGGGCCGTGGGGAGGAGACCCAGTACTTC. The J gene is TRBJ2-5, the V gene TRBV21-1; TRBD2 was called by the table and not checked on the DNA. TRBV21-1 is a recognized pseudogene. This CDR3 has 16 amino acids.

The chain carries TRBV12-5 and TRBJ1-6; a possible D gene is TRBD1 (6 bases). V gave up 1 base and J gave up 11 bases, with 15 bases separating them. This CDR3 is built from 15 residues. The germline gives CDR1 LGHNT, CDR2 FRNRAP. The CDR3 nucleotides read TGTGCTAGTGGTTTGGAAGTCACAGGGTCAGCACCCCTCCACTTT. Encoded protein: CASGLEVTGSAPLHF.

This rearrangement joins TRBV9 to TRBJ2-5; D might be TRBD1 (7 bases). V lost 0 bases to trimming and J lost 5 bases, with 11 bases between them. Germline-derived CDR1 and CDR2 are SGDLS and YYNGEE. The length of the CDR3 is 14 residues. In DNA, the CDR3 is TGTGCCAGCAGCGTAGGAGGAGGGGGCGAGACCCAGTACTTC. Translation: CASSVGGGGETQYF.

V usage is TRBV2 and J usage is TRBJ2-1; D is possibly TRBD2 (5 bases). The germline gives CDR1 SNHLY, CDR2 FYNNEI. V was cut by 8 bases and J by 6 bases, with 8 bases left in between. This CDR3 has 11 amino acids. CDR3: CASVRVNEQFF. The DNA of the CDR3 is TGTGCCAGCGTGCGGGTCAATGAGCAGTTCTTC.

This clone came up a few times. V is TRBV29-1 and J is TRBJ1-2; no definite D call. V lost 3 bases, J lost 6 bases, and 8 bases lay in between. The V gene's germline CDR1 is SQVTM and CDR2 ANQGSEA. CDR3 length equals 11 residues. CDR3 coding DNA: TGCAGCGTTGACGGGGTTAATGGCTACACCTTC. The encoded protein is CSVDGVNGYTF.

The rearrangement joins TRBV11-2 to TRBJ1-2, with no clear D. This CDR3 is 14 amino acids long. V was trimmed by 2 bases and J by 4 bases, leaving 11 bases between them. Germline assignment: CDR1 SGHAT and CDR2 FQNNGV. The CDR3 here is CASSLSRNSYGYTF. The CDR3 region has the DNA TGTGCCAGCAGCTTATCCCGTAACAGCTATGGCTACACCTTC.

The chain joins TRBV27 to TRBJ2-5; maybe TRBD2 (5 bases). The CDR3 is 14 amino acids. Germline loops: CDR1 MNHEY, CDR2 SMNVEV (reference sequence). V lost 5 bases to trimming and J lost 4 bases, with 14 bases between them. In DNA, the CDR3 is TGTGCCAGCAGTCCAGCCCGTGGAGGAGAGACCCAGTACTTC. Amino acids: CASSPARGGETQYF.

The chain joins TRBV3-1 (or the pseudogene TRBV3-2) to TRBJ2-7; D gene unclear. Germline loops: CDR1 LGHDT, CDR2 YNNKEL (reference sequence). The CDR3 covers 13 residues. V lost 4 bases and J 6 bases, leaving 13 bases between the germline ends. The CDR3: CASSRGTVSEQYF. The DNA for the CDR3 is TGTGCCAGCAGCCGAGGTACGGTCTCCGAGCAGTACTTC.

V gene TRBV12-3 or TRBV12-4 combines with J gene TRBJ2-1; a possible D gene is TRBD2 (5 bases). The CDR3 is made up of 13 amino acids. The V gene lost 6 bases and the J gene lost 8 bases, with 14 bases spanning the gap. The CDR3 reads CASRILGSDEQFF. Written as DNA, the CDR3 is TGTGCCAGCAGGATACTAGGCTCGGATGAGCAGTTCTTC.